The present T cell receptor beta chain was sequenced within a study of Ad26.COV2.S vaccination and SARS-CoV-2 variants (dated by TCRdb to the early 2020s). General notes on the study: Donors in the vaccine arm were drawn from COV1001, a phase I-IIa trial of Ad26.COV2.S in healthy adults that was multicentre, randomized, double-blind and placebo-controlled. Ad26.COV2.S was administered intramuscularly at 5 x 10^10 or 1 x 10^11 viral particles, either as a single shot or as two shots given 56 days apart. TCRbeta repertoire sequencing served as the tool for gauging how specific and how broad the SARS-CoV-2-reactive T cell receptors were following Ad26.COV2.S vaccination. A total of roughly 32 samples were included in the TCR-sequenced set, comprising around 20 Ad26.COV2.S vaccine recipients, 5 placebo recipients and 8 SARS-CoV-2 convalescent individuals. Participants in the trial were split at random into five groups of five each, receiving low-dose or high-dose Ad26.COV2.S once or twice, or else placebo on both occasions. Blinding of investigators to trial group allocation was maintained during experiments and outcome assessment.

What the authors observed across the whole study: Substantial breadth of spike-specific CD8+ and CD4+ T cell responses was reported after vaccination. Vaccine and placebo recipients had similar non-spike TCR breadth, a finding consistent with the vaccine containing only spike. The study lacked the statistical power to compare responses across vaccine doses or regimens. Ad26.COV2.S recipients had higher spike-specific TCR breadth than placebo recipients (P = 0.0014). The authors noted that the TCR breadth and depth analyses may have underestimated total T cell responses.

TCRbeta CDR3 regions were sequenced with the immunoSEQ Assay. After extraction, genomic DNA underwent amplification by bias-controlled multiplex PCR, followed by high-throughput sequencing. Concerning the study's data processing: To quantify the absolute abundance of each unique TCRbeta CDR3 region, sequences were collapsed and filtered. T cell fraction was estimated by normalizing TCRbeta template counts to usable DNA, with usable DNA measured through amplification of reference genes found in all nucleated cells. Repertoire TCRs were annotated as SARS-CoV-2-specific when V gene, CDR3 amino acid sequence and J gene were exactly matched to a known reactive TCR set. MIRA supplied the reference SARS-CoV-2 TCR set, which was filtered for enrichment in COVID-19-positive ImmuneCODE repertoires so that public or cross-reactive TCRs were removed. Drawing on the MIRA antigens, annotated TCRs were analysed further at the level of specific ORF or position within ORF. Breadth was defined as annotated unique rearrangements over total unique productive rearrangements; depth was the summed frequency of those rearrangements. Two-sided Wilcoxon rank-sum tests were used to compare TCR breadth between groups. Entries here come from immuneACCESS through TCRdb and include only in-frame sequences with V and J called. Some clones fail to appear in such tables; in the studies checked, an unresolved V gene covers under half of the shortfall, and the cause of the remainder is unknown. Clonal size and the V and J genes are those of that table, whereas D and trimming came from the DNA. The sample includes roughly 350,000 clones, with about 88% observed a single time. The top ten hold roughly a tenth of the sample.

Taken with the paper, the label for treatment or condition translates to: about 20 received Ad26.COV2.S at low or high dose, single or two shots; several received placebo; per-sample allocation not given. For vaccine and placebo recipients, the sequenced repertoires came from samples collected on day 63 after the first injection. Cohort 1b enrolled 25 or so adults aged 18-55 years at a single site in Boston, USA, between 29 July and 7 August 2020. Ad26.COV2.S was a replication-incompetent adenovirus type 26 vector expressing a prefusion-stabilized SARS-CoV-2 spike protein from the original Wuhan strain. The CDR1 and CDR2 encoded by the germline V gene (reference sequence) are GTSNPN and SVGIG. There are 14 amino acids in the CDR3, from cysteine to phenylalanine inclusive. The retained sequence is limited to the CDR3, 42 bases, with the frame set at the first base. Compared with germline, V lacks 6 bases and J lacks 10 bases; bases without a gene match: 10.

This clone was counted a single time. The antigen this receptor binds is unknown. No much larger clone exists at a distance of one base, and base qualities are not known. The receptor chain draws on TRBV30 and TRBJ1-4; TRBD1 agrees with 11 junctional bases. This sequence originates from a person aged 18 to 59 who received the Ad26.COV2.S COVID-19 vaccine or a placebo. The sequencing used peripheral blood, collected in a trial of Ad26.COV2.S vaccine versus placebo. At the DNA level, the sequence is TGTGCCTGCCCTAAAATTGGGACAGGGGGAAAACTGTTTTTT. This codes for CACPKIGTGGKLFF.